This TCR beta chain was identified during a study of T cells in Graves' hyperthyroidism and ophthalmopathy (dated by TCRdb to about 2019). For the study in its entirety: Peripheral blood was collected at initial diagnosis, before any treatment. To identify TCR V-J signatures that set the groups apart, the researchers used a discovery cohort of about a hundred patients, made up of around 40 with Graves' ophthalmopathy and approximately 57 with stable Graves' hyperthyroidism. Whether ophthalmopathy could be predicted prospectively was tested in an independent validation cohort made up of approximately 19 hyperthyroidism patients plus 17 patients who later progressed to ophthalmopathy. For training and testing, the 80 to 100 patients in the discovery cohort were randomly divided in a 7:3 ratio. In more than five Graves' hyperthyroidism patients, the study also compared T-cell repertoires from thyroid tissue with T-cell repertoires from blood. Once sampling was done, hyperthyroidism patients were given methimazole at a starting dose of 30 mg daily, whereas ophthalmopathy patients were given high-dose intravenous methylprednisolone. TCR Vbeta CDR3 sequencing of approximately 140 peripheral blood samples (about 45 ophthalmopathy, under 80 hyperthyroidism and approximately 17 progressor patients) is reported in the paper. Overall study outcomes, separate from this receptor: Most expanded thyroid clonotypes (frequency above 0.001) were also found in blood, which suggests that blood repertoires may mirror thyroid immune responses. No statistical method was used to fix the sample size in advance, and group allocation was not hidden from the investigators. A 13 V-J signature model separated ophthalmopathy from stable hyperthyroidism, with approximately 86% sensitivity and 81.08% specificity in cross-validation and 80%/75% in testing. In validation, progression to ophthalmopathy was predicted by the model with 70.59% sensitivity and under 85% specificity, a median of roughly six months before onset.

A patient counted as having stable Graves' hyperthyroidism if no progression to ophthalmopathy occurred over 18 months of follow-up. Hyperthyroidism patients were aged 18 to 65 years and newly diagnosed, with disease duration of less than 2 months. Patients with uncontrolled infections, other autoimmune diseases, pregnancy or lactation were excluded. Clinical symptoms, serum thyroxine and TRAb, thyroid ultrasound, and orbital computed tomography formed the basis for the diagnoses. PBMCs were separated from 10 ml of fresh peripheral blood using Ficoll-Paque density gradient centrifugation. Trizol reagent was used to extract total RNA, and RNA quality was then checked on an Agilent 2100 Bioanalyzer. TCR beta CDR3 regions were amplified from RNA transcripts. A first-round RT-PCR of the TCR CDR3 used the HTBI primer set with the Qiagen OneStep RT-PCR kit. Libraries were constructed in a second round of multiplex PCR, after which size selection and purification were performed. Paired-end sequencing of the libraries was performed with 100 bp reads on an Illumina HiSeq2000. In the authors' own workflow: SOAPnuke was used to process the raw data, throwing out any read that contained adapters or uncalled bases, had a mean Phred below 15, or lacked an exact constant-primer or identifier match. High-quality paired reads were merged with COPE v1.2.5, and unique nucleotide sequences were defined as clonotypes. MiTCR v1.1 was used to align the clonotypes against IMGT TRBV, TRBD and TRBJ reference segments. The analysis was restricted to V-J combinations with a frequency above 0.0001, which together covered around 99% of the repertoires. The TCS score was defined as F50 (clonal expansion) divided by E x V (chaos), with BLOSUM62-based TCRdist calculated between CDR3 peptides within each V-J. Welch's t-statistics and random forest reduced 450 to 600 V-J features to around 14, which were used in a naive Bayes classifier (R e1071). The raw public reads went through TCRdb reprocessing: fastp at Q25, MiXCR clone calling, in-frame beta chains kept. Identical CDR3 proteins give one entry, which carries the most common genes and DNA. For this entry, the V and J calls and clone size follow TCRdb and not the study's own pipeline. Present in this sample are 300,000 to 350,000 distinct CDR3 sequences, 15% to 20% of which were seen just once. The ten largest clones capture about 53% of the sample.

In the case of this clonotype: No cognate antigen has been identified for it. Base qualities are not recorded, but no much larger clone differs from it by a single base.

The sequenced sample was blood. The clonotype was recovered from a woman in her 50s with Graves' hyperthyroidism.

The nucleotide sequence is given as TGCGCCAGCAGTGGGGACGGAGTGTCCTACGAGCAGTACTTC. Translated, this gives CASSGDGVSYEQYF. The V gene is TRBV10-2 and the J gene is TRBJ2-7; the D gene is tentatively TRBD1 or TRBD2, each matching 5 bases. V loses 4 bases, J loses 1 base, and the germline ends lie 11 bases apart. Taken from the germline V gene, the CDR1 and CDR2 loops are WSHSY and SAAADI. The CDR3 runs 14 residues from the cysteine to the phenylalanine. CDR3 DNA is the only sequence kept; it has 42 bases, read in frame from the first base.